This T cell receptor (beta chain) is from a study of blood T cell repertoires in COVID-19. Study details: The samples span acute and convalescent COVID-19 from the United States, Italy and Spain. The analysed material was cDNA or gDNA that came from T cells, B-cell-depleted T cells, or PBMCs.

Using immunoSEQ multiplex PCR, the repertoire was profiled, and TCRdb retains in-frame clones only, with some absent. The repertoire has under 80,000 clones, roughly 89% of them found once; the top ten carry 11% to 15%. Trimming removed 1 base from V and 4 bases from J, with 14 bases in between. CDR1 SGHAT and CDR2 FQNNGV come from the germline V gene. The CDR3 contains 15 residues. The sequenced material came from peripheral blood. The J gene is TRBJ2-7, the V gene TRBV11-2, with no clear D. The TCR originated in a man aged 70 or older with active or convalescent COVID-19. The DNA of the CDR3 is TGTGCCAGCAGCTTAGTACCAGGTCGGAAATACGAGCAGTACTTC. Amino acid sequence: CASSLVPGRKYEQYF.